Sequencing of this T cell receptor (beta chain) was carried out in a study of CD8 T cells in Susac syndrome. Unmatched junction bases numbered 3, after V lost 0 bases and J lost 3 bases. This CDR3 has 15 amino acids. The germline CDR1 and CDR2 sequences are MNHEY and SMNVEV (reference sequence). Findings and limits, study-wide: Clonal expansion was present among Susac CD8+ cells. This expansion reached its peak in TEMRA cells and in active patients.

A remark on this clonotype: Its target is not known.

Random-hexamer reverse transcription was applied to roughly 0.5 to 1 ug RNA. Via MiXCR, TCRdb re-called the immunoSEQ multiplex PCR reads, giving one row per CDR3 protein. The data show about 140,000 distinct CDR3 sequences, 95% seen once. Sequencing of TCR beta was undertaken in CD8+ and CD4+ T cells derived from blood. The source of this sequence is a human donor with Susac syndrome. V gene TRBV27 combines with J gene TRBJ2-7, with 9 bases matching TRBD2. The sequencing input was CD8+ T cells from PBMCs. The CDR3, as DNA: TGTGCCAGCAGTTTATCTCTTAGCGGGAGCTACGAGCAGTACTTC. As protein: CASSLSLSGSYEQYF.